The 21 T cell receptor beta chains below come from one sample, sequenced in a study of blood T cells in healthy people across ages. The second PCR ran 7 to 11 cycles with a sample-barcoded 5' primer and J-beta primers. MiXCR, run by TCRdb on the 5' RACE reads, gives a single entry per CDR3 protein. Here the sample spans fewer than 750,000 distinct CDR3 sequences, 40% to 65% being singletons. Sequenced: blood. The receptor source for this set is a woman older than 75 in good health.

This clonotype was observed a few times. J is TRBJ1-5 and V is TRBV28; D perhaps matches TRBD1 (5 bases). Trimming shortened V by 3 bases and J by 2 bases, and 11 bases separated the two germline ends. CDR1 is MDHEN, CDR2 SYDVKM, per germline. This CDR3 region has 15 residues. The CDR3 loop is CASSFGWGGNQPQHF. For the CDR3, the DNA is TGTGCCAGCAGTTTTGGGTGGGGCGGCAATCAGCCCCAGCATTTT.

This chain links TRBV29-1 with TRBJ2-4; possibly TRBD1 for D (5 bases). The end of the DNA is better explained by TRBJ2-7, so the J call may be wrong. Germline CDR1 is SQVTM and CDR2 is ANQGSEA. The CDR3 has 13 residues. CDR3: CSVAQDPWNEQYF. In nucleotides, the CDR3 is TGCAGCGTTGCACAGGACCCCTGGAACGAGCAGTACTTC.

The CDR3 is CASSLDFYTGELFF. Written as DNA, the CDR3 is TGCGCCAGCAGCTTGGACTTTTACACCGGGGAGCTGTTTTTT. The chain carries TRBV5-1 and TRBJ2-2; D gene uncertain. V dropped 0 bases and J dropped 3 bases, with 6 bases sitting between them. CDR1 SGHRS and CDR2 YFSETQ come from the germline V gene. This CDR3 region has 14 residues.

In this sample, this clonotype turned up many times. This chain connects TRBV20-1 to TRBJ2-1; 9 bases align to TRBD2. Per germline, CDR1 DFQATT and CDR2 SNEGSKA (reference sequence). This CDR3 contains 15 residues. V gave up 6 bases and J gave up 0 bases; unmatched junction bases: 6. CDR3 in amino acids: CSAPTSGSSYNEQFF. CDR3 bases: TGCAGTGCCCCGACTAGCGGTAGCTCCTACAATGAGCAGTTCTTC.

This chain uses TRBV28 with TRBJ2-7, with 9 bases fitting TRBD1. J gave up 3 bases and V 6 bases, and 6 bases lay outside the gene matches. CDR1 MDHEN and CDR2 SYDVKM come from the germline V gene. The CDR3 extends over 14 amino acids. CDR3 nucleotides: TGTGCCAGCAGGGGACAGGGAGGAATCTACGAGCAGTACTTC. It codes for CASRGQGGIYEQYF.

This clonotype has at least ten counts. V usage is TRBV20-1 and J usage is TRBJ2-1, with 14 bases identical to TRBD2. The CDR3 has 15 residues. Germline V gene data show CDR1 as DFQATT and CDR2 as SNEGSKA (reference sequence). With 6 bases clipped from V and 9 bases from J, the junction kept 10 bases outside the gene matches. This CDR3 is CSATTGTSGSSEQFF. In DNA form, the CDR3 reads TGCAGTGCCACGACCGGGACTAGCGGGAGTAGTGAGCAGTTCTTC.

Details on this clonotype: A much larger clone lies one base from this, so it may be a read error. The V gene is TRBV24-1, the J gene TRBJ2-2; D call uncertain. Per germline, CDR1 KGHDR and CDR2 SFDVKD. This CDR3 region has 13 residues. CDR3 coding DNA: TGTGCCACCAGGGATTACATCACCGGGGAGCTGTTTTTT. This translates into CATRDYITGELFF.

This clonotype has just one count. The chain links TRBV25-1 to TRBJ2-3, with TRBD2 matching 8 bases. The CDR3 runs to 17 residues. Germline CDR1 MGHDK, CDR2 SYGVNS. The ends lost 5 bases at V and 2 bases at J; junction bases unmatched: 12. The CDR3 here is CASSPTEDSGTTDTQYF. In DNA, the CDR3 is TGTGCCAGCAGTCCCACAGAGGATAGCGGGACCACAGATACGCAGTATTTT.

This clonotype has more than one count but fewer than ten. The chain joins TRBV6-2 or TRBV6-3 to TRBJ2-3; TRBD1 aligns across 8 bases. V gave up 5 bases and J gave up 4 bases; unmatched junction bases: 8. The V gene's germline CDR1 is MNHEY and CDR2 SVGEGT. The CDR3 totals 15 residues. CDR3 amino acids: CASSHGQGWPDTQYF. The CDR3 DNA reads as TGTGCCAGCAGTCATGGACAGGGTTGGCCAGATACGCAGTATTTT.

The J gene is TRBJ2-7, the V gene TRBV10-3, with no clear D. The CDR3 has 13 amino acids. The germline gives CDR1 ENHRY, CDR2 SYGVKD. Trimming stripped 3 bases from V and 3 bases from J, with 9 bases between. CDR3 residues: CAISERGNYEQYF. In DNA form, the CDR3 reads TGTGCCATCAGTGAACGCGGTAACTACGAGCAGTACTTC.

Worth noting for this clonotype: Given a much more abundant clone one base away, this may be a read error. This chain joins TRBV5-1 and TRBJ2-5; D tentatively fits TRBD1 or TRBD2 (5 bases each). The CDR3 spans 15 residues. Germline CDR1 SGHRS, CDR2 YFSETQ. V lost 4 bases and J lost 2, with 15 bases in between. The CDR3 DNA reads TGCGCCAGCAGCCTTCTACCGGGGCGTCAAGAGACCCAGTACTTC. Translated, it gives CASSLLPGRQETQYF.

CDR3 DNA: TGCGCCAGCAGCGAAACAGGGTTTGTCTACGAGCAGTACTTC. Translating it yields CASSETGFVYEQYF. The rearrangement links TRBV5-1 to TRBJ2-7; D is perhaps TRBD1 (6 bases). Per germline, CDR1 SGHRS and CDR2 YFSETQ. This CDR3 spans 14 amino acids. Between the trimmed V and J ends, which lost 4 bases and 3 bases, there was a span of 14 bases.

This rearrangement joins TRBV29-1 to TRBJ2-2; perhaps TRBD1 as D (6 bases). V dropped 7 bases and J dropped 8 bases, with 14 bases sitting between them. Germline values: CDR1 SQVTM, CDR2 ANQGSEA. The CDR3 covers 12 residues. DNA for the CDR3: TGCAGCGCCTCAACAGGGTTAGGGGAGCTGTTTTTT. It specifies CSASTGLGELFF.

The rearrangement joins TRBV6-2 or TRBV6-3 to TRBJ2-3; perhaps TRBD1 as D (5 bases). CDR1 MNHEY and CDR2 SVGEGT come from the germline V gene. V lost 5 bases and J 5 bases, leaving 17 bases between the germline ends. This CDR3 is 15 amino acids long. The CDR3 reads CASSTPVAGRDTQYF. CDR3 in DNA: TGTGCCAGCAGTACCCCTGTCGCAGGGCGAGATACGCAGTATTTT.

This clonotype has at least ten counts. The J gene is TRBJ2-1, the V gene TRBV4-1, with D perhaps TRBD1 or TRBD2 (5 bases each). CDR3 length: 15 amino acids. Deletions cut 6 bases from V and 1 base from J, with 13 bases between. Germline V lookup: CDR1 MGHRA, CDR2 YSYEKL. CDR3 residues: CASSLWDESYNEQFF. The CDR3 DNA follows: TGCGCCAGCAGTCTCTGGGACGAATCCTACAATGAGCAGTTCTTC.

The chain uses TRBV5-1 and TRBJ2-6, with D hard to call. V was clipped by 5 bases and J by 0 bases, with 6 bases between them. The CDR3 is made up of 14 amino acids. Germline CDR1 reads SGHRS; CDR2 reads YFSETQ. The CDR3 coding sequence is TGCGCCAGCAGGGATCTCTCTGGGGCCAACGTCCTGACTTTC. This encodes CASRDLSGANVLTF.

The genes are TRBV11-1 and TRBJ2-7, with 9 bases fitting TRBD2. Unmatched junction bases numbered 11, after V lost 2 bases and J lost 0 bases. The CDR3 is 18 amino acids. The germline gives CDR1 SGHAT, CDR2 FQDESV (reference sequence). The CDR3 DNA sequence: TGTGCCAGCAGCTTACGTGTCCTAGCGGGAACACCCTCCTACGAGCAGTACTTC. Translating it yields CASSLRVLAGTPSYEQYF.

This clonotype showed up many times. The J gene is TRBJ2-5, the V gene TRBV10-3, with D hard to call. Germline CDR1 is ENHRY and CDR2 is SYGVKD. The CDR3 is 17 residues long. Between the trimmed V and J ends, which lost 2 bases and 5 bases, there was a span of 21 bases. The CDR3 reads CAISEGAATLIGETQYF. CDR3 sequence (DNA): TGTGCCATCAGTGAGGGAGCAGCGACCCTAATAGGGGAGACCCAGTACTTC.

This clonotype was seen once. Since a much larger clone is just one base distant, this may be a read error. The V gene is TRBV28, the J gene TRBJ2-4; D gene unclear. CDR1 and CDR2 (germline): MDHEN, SYDVKM. This CDR3 is built from 12 residues. V shed 5 bases and J shed 13 bases, with 15 bases lying between them. The CDR3 sequence is CASSLPQDAQYF. The CDR3 DNA follows: TGTGCCAGCAGTCTTCCCCAAGACGCGCAGTACTTC.

The table lists this clonotype with a count of one. This chain joins TRBV6-2 or TRBV6-3 and TRBJ1-1; D gene uncertain. This CDR3 region has 14 residues. V lost 7 bases, J lost 0 bases, and 12 bases lay in between. Per germline, CDR1 MNHEY and CDR2 SVGEGT. DNA for the CDR3: TGTGCCAGCACCCATCCAAATCTGAACACTGAAGCTTTCTTT. Translated, it gives CASTHPNLNTEAFF.

J is TRBJ1-2 and V is TRBV29-1; the match to TRBD1 covers 7 bases. V lost 7 bases to trimming and J lost 6 bases; unmatched junction nucleotides: 11. Germline loops: CDR1 SQVTM, CDR2 ANQGSEA. The CDR3 has 13 amino acids. The DNA of the CDR3 is TGCAGCGCAGCAGGGGGTTCAGCCCATGGCTACACCTTC. Protein: CSAAGGSAHGYTF.